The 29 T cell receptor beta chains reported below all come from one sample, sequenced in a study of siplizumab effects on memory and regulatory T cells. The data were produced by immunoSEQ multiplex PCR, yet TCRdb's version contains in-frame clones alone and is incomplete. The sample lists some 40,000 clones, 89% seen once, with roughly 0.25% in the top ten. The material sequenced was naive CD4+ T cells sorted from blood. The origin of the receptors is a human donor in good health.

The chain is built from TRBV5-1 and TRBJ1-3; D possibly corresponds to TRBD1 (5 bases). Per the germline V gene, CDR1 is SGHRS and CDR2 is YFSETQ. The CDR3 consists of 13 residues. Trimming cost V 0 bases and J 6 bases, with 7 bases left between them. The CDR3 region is CASSLEGENTIYF. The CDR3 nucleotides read TGCGCCAGCAGCTTGGAAGGGGAAAACACCATATATTTT.

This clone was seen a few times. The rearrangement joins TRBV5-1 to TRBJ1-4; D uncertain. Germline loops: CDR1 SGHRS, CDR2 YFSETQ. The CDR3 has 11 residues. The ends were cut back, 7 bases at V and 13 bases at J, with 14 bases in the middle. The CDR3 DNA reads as TGCGCCAGCCGGGATACCGGGAGACTGTTTTTT. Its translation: CASRDTGRLFF.

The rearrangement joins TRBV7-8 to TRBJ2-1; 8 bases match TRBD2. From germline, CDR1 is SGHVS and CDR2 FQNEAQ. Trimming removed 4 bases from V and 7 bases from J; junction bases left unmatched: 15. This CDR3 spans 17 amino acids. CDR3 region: CASSSPPGGVGSNEQFF. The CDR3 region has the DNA TGTGCCAGCAGCTCACCCCCCGGGGGGGTGGGGTCGAATGAGCAGTTCTTC.

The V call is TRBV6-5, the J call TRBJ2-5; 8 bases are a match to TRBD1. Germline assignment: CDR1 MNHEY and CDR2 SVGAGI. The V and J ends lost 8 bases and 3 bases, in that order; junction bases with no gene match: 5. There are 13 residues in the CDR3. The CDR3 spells CASGQGNKETQYF. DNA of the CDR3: TGTGCCAGCGGACAGGGAAATAAAGAGACCCAGTACTTC.

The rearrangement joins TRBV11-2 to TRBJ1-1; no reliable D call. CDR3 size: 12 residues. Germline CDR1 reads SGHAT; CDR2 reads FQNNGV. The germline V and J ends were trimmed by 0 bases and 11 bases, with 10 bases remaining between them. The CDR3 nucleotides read TGTGCCAGCAGCTTAGACGGCGCGGTGGCTTTCTTT. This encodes CASSLDGAVAFF.

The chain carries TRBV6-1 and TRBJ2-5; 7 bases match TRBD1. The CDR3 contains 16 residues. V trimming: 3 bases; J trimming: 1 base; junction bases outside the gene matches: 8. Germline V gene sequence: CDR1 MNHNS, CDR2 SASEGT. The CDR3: CASSDWGQKVQETQYF. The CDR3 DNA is TGTGCCAGCAGTGACTGGGGACAGAAAGTCCAAGAGACCCAGTACTTC.

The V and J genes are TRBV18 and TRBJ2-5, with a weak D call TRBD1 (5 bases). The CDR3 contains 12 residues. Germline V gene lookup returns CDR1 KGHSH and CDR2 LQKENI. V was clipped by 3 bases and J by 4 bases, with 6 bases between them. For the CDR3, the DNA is TGTGCCAGCTCACCGGGGCGAGAGACCCAGTACTTC. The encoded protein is CASSPGRETQYF.

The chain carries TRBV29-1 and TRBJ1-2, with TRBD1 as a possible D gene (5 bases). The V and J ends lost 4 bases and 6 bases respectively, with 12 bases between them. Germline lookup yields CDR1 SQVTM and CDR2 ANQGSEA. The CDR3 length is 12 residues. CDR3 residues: CSVGREGDGYTF. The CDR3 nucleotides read TGCAGCGTTGGCAGGGAAGGTGATGGCTACACCTTC.

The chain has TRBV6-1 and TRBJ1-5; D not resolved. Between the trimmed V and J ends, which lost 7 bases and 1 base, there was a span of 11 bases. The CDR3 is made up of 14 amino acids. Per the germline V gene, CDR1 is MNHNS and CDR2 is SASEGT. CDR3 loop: CASTLDTSNQPQHF. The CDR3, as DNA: TGTGCCAGCACCCTAGACACCAGCAATCAGCCCCAGCATTTT.

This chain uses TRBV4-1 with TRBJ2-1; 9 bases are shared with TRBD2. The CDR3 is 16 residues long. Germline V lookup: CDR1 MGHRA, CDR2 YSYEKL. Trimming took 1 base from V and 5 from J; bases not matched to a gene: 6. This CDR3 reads CASSQVGLATDNEQFF. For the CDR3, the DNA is TGCGCCAGCAGCCAAGTTGGACTAGCGACGGACAATGAGCAGTTCTTC.

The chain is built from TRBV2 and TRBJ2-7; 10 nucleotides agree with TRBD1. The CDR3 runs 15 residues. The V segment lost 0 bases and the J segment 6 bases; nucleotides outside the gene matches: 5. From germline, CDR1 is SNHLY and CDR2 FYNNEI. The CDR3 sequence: CASSEATGGLTEQYF. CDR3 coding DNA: TGTGCCAGCAGTGAAGCGACAGGGGGCTTAACCGAGCAGTACTTC.

The DNA of the CDR3 is TGTGCCAGCAGCTTGGGACTAGGATACACCTACGAGCAGTACTTC. This encodes CASSLGLGYTYEQYF. The chain uses TRBV5-4 and TRBJ2-7, with a tentative D call TRBD2 (6 bases). Trimming shortened V by 0 bases and J by 2 bases, and 12 bases separated the two germline ends. Germline V lookup: CDR1 SGHNT, CDR2 YYREEE (reference sequence). The CDR3 extends over 15 amino acids.

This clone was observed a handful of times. This CDR3 is CASSSFREDTEAFF. The CDR3 DNA sequence: TGTGCCAGCAGCTCATTCAGGGAGGACACTGAAGCTTTCTTT. This chain links TRBV7-9 with TRBJ1-1, with a possible D match to TRBD1 (5 bases). Trimming removed 4 bases at V and 3 bases at J, with 12 bases between. Germline assignment: CDR1 SEHNR and CDR2 FQNEAQ (reference sequence). This CDR3 is built from 14 residues.

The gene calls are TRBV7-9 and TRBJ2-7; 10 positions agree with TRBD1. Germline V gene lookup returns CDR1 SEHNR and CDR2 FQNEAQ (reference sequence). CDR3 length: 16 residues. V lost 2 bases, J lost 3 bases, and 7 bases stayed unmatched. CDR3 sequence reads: CASSLRQTGGVYEQYF. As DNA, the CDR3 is TGTGCCAGCAGCTTACGGCAGACAGGGGGCGTCTACGAGCAGTACTTC.

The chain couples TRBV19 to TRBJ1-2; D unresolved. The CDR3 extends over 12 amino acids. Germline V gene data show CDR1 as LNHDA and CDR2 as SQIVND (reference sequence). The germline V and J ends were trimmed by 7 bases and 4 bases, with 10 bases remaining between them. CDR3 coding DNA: TGTGCCAGTACGAGTTTTCTCTATGGCTACACCTTC. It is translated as CASTSFLYGYTF. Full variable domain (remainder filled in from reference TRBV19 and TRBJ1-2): DGGITQSPKYLFRKEGQNVTLSCEQNLNHDAMYWYRQDPGQGLRLIYYSQIVNDFQKGDIAEGYSVSREKKESFPLTVTSAQKNPTAFYLCASTSFLYGYTFGSGTRLTVV.

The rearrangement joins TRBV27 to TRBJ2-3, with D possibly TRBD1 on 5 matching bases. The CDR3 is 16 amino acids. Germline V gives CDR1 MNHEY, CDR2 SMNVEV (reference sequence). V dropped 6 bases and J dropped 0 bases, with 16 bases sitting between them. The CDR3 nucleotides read TGTGCCAGCAGAAATCAAAGACAGATTAGCACAGATACGCAGTATTTT. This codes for CASRNQRQISTDTQYF.

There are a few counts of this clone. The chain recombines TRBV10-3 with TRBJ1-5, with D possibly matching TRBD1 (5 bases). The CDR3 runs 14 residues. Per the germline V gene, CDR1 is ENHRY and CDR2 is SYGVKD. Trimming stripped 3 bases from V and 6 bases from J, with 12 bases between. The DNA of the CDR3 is TGTGCCATCAGTGATGGGAGGGGAGGTCAGCCCCAGCATTTT. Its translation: CAISDGRGGQPQHF.

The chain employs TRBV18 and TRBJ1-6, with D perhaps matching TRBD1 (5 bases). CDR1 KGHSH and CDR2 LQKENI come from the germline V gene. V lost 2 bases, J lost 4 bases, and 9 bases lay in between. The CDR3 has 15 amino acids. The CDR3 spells CASSPTDSYNSPLHF. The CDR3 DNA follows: TGTGCCAGCTCACCAACCGACAGTTATAATTCACCCCTCCACTTT.

The CDR3 protein is CASSLGRTSDEQYF. Here the CDR3 DNA reads TGTGCCAGCAGCTTAGGCCGGACTAGCGACGAGCAGTACTTC. This chain uses TRBV7-9 with TRBJ2-5; 9 nucleotides agree with TRBD2. Gene TRBJ2-7 matches the end of the DNA better, so the J call may be wrong. CDR1 and CDR2 (germline): SEHNR, FQNEAQ (reference sequence). This CDR3 is 14 amino acids long.

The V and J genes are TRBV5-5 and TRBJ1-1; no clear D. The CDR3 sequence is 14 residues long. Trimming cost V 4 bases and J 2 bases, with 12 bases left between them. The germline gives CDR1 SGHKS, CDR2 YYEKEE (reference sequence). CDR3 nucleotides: TGTGCCAGCAGCGATCGGACCCGCAACACTGAAGCTTTCTTT. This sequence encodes CASSDRTRNTEAFF. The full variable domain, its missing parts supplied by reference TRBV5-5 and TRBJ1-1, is DAGVTQSPTHLIKTRGQQVTLRCSPISGHKSVSWYQQVLGQGPQFIFQYYEKEERGRGNFPDRFSARQFPNYSSELNVNALLLGDSALYLCASSDRTRNTEAFFGQGTRLTVV.

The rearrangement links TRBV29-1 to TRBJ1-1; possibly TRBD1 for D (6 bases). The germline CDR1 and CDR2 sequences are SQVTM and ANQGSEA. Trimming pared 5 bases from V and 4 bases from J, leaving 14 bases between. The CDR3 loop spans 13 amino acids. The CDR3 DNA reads TGCAGCGTTTACCTAGGGGGGCCCACTGAAGCTTTCTTT. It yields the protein CSVYLGGPTEAFF. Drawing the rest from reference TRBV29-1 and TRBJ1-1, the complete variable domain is SAVISQKPSRDICQRGTSLTIQCQVDSQVTMMFWYRQQPGQSLTLIATANQGSEATYESGFVIDKFPISRPNLTFSTLTVSNMSPEDSSIYLCSVYLGGPTEAFFGQGTRLTVV.

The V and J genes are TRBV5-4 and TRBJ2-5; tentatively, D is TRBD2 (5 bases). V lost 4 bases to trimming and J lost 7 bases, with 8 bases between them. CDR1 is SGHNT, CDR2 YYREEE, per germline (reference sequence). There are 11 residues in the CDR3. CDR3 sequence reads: CASSLSGTQYF. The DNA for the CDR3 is TGTGCCAGCAGCCTCAGCGGGACCCAGTACTTC.

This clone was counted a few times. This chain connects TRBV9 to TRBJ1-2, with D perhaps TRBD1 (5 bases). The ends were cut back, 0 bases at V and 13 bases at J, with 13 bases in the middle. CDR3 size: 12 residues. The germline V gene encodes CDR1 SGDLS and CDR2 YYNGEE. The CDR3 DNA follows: TGTGCCAGCAGCGTAGAGGGGAGTTCCACCACCTTC. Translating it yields CASSVEGSSTTF.

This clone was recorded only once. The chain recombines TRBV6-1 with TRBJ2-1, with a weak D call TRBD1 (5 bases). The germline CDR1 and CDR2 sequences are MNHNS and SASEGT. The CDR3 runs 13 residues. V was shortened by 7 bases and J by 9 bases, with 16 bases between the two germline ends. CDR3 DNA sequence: TGTGCCAGCATCTTGACCGTTAGGGGTGAGCAGTTCTTC. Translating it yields CASILTVRGEQFF.

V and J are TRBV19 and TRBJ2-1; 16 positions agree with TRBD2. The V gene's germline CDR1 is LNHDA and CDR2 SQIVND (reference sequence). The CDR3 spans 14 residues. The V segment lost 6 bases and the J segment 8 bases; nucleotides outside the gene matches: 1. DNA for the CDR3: TGTGCCAGTAGAGGGACTAGCGGGAGGGATGAGCAGTTCTTC. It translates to CASRGTSGRDEQFF.

The CDR3 DNA is TGTGCCAGCAGCCGGACAGGCGCGAACACCGGGGAGCTGTTTTTT. Translating gives CASSRTGANTGELFF. The chain employs TRBV9 and TRBJ2-2; 7 positions agree with TRBD1. This CDR3 has 15 amino acids. After removal of 4 bases from V and 0 bases from J, the junction contained 3 bases not matched to a gene. CDR1 and CDR2 (germline): SGDLS, YYNGEE.

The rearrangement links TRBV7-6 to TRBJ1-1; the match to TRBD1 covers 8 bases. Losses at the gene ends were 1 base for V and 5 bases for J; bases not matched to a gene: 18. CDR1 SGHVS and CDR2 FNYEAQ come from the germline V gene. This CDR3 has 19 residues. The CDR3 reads CASSLEAGRTGRLRTEAFF. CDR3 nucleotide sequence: TGTGCCAGCAGCTTAGAAGCGGGAAGGACAGGGAGGTTGAGGACTGAAGCTTTCTTT.

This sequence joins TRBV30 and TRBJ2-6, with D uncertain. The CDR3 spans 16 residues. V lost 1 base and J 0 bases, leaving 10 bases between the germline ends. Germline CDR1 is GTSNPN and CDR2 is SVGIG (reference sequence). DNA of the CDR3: TGTGCCTGGAGTGAGGGCATCAGCTCTGGGGCCAACGTCCTGACTTTC. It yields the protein CAWSEGISSGANVLTF.

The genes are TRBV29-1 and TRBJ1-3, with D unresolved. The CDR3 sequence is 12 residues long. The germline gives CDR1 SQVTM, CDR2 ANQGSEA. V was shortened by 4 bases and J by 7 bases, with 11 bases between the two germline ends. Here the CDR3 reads CSVAQYPNTIYF. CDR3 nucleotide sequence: TGCAGCGTTGCGCAGTATCCGAACACCATATATTTT.